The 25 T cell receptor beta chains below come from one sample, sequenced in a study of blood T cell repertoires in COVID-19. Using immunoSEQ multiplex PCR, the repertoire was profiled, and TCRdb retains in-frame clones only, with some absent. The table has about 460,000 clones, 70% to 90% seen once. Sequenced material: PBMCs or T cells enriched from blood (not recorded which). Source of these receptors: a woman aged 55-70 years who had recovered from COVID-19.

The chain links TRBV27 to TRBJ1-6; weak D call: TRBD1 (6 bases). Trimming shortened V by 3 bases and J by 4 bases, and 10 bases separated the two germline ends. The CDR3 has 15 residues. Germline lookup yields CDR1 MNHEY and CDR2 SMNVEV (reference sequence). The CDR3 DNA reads TGTGCCAGCAGTTTGAGGCAGGGGTATAATTCACCCCTCCACTTT. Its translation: CASSLRQGYNSPLHF.

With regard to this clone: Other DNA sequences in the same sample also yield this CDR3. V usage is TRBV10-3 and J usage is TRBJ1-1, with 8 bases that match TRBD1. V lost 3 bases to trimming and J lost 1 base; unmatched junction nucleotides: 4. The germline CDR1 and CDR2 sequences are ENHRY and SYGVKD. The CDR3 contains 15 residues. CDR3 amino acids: CAISDPGQGNTEAFF. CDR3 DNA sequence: TGTGCCATCAGTGACCCAGGACAGGGGAACACTGAAGCTTTCTTT.

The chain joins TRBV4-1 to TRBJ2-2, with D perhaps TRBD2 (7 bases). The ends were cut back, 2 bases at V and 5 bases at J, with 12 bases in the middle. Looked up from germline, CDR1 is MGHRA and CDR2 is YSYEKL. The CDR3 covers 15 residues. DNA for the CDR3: TGCGCCAGCAGCCAACCCAGGGGAGGGACCGGGGAGCTGTTTTTT. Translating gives CASSQPRGGTGELFF.

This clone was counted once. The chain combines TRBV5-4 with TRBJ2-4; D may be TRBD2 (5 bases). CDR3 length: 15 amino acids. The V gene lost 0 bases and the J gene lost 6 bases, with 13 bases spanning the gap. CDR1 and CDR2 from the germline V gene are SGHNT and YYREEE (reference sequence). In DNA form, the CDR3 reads TGTGCCAGCAGCTTGGTGGCCCCGGGAAGAAACATTCAGTACTTC. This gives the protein CASSLVAPGRNIQYF.

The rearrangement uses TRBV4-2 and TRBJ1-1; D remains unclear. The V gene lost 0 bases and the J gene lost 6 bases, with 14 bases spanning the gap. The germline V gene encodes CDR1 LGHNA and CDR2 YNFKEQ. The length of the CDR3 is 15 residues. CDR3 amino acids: CASSQDRTVVAEAFF. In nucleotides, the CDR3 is TGTGCCAGCAGCCAAGATCGTACGGTTGTCGCTGAAGCTTTCTTT.

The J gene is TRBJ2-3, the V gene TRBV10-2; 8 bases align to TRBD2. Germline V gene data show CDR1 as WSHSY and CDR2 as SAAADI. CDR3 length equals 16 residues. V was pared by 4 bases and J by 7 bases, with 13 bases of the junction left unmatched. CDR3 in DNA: TGCGCCAGCAGTGCGGTTGGTCGGCGGGGGGACTATACGCAGTATTTT. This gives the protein CASSAVGRRGDYTQYF.

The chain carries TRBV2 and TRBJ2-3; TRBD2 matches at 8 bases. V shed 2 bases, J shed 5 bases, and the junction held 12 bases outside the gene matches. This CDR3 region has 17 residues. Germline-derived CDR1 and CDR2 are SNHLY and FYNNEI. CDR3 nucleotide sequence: TGTGCCAGCAGTGAATTCGGCCTAGCGGGCTGGAAAGATACGCAGTATTTT. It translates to CASSEFGLAGWKDTQYF. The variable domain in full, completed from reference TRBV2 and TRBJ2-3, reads EPEVTQTPSHQVTQMGQEVILRCVPISNHLYFYWYRQILGQKVEFLVSFYNNEISEKSEIFDDQFSVERPDGSNFTLKIRSTKLEDSAMYFCASSEFGLAGWKDTQYFGPGTRLTVL.

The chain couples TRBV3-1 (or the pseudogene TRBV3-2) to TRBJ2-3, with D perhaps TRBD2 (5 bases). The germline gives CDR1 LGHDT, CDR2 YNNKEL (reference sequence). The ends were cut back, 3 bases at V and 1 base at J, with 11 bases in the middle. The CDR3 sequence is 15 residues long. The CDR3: CASSHTRSRTDTQYF. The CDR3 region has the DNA TGTGCCAGCAGCCACACTAGGAGTCGCACAGATACGCAGTATTTT.

CDR3 loop: CASRRVAQQGHEQFF. Written as DNA, the CDR3 is TGTGCCAGCAGACGAGTGGCCCAGCAGGGGCATGAGCAGTTCTTC. J is TRBJ2-1 and V is TRBV11-2, with D perhaps TRBD1 (6 bases). Trimming took off 6 bases at V and 8 bases at J, with 20 bases between the two ends. The CDR3 totals 15 residues. CDR1 SGHAT and CDR2 FQNNGV come from the germline V gene.

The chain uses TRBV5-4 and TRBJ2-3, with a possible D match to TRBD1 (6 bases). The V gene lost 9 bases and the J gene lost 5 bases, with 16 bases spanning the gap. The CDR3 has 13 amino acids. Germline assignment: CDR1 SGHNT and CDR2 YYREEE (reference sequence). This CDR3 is CATQGGRVDTQYF. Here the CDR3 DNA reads TGTGCCACCCAAGGGGGTCGGGTAGATACGCAGTATTTT.

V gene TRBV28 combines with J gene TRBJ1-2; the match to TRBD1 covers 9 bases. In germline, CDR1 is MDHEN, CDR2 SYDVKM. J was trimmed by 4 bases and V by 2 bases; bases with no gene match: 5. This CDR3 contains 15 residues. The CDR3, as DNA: TGTGCCAGCAGTTTAACAGGGGGCTTTGGCTATGGCTACACCTTC. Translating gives CASSLTGGFGYGYTF.

In DNA, the CDR3 is TGTGCCAGCAGTACGTACGGGGGTGGTGGTGAAAAACTGTTTTTT. Translated: CASSTYGGGGEKLFF. This chain joins TRBV6-5 and TRBJ1-4; D might be TRBD1 (5 bases). This CDR3 contains 15 residues. The V end lost 5 bases, the J end lost 7 bases, and 17 bases lay between the germline ends. From germline, CDR1 is MNHEY and CDR2 SVGAGI.

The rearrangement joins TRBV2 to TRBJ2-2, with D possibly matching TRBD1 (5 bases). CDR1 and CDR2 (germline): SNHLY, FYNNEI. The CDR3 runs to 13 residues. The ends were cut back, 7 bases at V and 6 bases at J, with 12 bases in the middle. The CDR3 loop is CASTEVGPGELFF. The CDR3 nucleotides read TGTGCCAGCACCGAAGTGGGGCCCGGGGAGCTGTTTTTT.

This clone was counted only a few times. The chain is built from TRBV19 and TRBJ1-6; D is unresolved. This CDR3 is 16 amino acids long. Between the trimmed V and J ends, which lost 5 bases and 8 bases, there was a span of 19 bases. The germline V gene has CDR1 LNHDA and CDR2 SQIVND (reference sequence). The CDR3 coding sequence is TGTGCCAGTAGTCTACTCCAGACAACCGGCTATTCACCCCTCCACTTT. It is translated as CASSLLQTTGYSPLHF.

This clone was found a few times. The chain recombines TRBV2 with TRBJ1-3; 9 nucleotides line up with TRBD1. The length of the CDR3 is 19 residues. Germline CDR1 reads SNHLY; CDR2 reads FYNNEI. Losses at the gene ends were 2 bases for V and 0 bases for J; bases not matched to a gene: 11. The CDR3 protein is CASSELGQGSLFSGNTIYF. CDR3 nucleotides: TGTGCCAGCAGTGAACTTGGACAGGGGTCCCTTTTCTCTGGAAACACCATATATTTT.

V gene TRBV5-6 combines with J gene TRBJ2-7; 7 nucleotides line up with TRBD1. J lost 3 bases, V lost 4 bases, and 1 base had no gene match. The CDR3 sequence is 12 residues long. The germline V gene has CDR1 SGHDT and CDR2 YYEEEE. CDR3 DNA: TGTGCCAGCAGCGGGGACAGCTACGAGCAGTACGTC. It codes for CASSGDSYEQYV.

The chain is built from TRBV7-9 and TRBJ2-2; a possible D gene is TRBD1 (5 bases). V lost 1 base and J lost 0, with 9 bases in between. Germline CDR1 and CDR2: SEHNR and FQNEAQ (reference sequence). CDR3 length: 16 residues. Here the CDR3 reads CASSLGTPTNTGELFF. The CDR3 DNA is TGTGCCAGCAGCTTAGGGACACCTACGAACACCGGGGAGCTGTTTTTT.

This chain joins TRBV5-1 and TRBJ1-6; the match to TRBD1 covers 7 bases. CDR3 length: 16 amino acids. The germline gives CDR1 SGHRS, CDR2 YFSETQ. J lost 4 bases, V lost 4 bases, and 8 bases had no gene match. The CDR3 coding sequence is TGCGCCAGCAGCCCGGGGACAGTGGCTTATAATTCACCCCTCCACTTT. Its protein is CASSPGTVAYNSPLHF.

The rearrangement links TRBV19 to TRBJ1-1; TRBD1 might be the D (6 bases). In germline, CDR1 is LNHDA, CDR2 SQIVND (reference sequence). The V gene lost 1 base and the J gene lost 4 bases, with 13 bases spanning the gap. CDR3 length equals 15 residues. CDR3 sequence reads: CASSIVFGRGTEAFF. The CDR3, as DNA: TGTGCCAGTAGTATAGTGTTCGGCAGGGGCACTGAAGCTTTCTTT.

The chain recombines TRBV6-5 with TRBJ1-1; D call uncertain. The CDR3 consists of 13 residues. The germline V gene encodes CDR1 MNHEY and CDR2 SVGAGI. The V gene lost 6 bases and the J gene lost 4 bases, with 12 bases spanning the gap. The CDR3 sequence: CASRRGRSTEAFF. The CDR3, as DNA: TGTGCCAGCAGACGCGGTCGGAGCACTGAAGCTTTCTTT.

CDR3 amino acids: CASSSGSYEQYF. In DNA, the CDR3 is TGTGCCAGCAGCTCGGGAAGCTACGAGCAGTACTTC. The V gene is TRBV5-6, the J gene TRBJ2-7, with a tentative D call TRBD2 (5 bases). Looked up from germline, CDR1 is SGHDT and CDR2 is YYEEEE. The CDR3 has 12 residues. The V end lost 3 bases, the J end lost 3 bases, and 7 bases lay between the germline ends.

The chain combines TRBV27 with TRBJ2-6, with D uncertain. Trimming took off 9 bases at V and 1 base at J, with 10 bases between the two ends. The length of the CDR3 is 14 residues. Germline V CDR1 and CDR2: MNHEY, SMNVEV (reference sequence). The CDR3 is CARVKESGANVLTF. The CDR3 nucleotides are TGTGCCAGAGTCAAAGAGTCTGGGGCCAACGTCCTGACTTTC.

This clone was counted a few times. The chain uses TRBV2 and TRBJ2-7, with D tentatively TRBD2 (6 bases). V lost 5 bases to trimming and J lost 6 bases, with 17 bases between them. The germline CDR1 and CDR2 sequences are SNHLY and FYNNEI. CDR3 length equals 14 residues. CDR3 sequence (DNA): TGTGCCAGCAGTCCGGACGGGAGCAAGGGCGAGCAGTACGTC. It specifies CASSPDGSKGEQYV.

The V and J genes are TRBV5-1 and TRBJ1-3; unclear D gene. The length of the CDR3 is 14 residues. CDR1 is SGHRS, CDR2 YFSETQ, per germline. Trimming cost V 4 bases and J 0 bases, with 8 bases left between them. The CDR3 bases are TGCGCCAGCAGCAACGCGGACTCTGGAAACACCATATATTTT. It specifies CASSNADSGNTIYF.

In nucleotides, the CDR3 is TGTGCCAGCAGCATATGGACATCTGGCACCGGGGAGCTGTTTTTT. It yields the protein CASSIWTSGTGELFF. This chain joins TRBV7-6 and TRBJ2-2, with a weak D call TRBD1 (5 bases). Trimming took off 5 bases at V and 4 bases at J, with 14 bases between the two ends. CDR1 is SGHVS and CDR2 is FNYEAQ in the germline V gene. This CDR3 spans 15 amino acids.